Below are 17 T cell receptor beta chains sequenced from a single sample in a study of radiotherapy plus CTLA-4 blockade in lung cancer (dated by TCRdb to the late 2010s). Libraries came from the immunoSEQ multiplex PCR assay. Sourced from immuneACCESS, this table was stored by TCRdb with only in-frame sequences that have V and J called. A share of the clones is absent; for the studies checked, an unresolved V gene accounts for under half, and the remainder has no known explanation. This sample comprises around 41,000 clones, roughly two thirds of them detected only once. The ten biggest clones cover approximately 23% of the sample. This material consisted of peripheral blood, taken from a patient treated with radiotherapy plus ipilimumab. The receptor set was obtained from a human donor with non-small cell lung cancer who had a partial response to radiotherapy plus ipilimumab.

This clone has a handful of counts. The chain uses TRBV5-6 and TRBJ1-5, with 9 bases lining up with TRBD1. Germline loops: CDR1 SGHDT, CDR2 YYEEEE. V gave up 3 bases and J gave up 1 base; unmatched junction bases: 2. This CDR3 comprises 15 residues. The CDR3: CASSYRGLSNQPQHF. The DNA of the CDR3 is TGTGCCAGCAGCTACAGGGGGCTGAGCAATCAGCCCCAGCATTTT.

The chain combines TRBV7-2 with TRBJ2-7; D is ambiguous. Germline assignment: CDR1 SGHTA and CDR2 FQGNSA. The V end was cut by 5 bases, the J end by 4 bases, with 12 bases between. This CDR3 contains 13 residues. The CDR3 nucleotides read TGTGCCAGCAGCAACGTGGCGGATTACGAGCAGTACTTC. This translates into CASSNVADYEQYF.

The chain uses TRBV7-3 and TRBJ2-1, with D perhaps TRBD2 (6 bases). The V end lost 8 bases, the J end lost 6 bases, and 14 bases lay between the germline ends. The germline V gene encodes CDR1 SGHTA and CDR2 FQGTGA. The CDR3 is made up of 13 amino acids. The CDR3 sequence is CASSGGAGNEQFF. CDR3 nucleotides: TGTGCCAGCTCCGGGGGAGCGGGCAATGAGCAGTTCTTC.

CDR3 coding DNA: TGTGCCAGCAGCGCGAGACAGGGGGGAGTTGGGGCCAACGTCCTGACTTTC. This encodes CASSARQGGVGANVLTF. The J gene is TRBJ2-6, the V gene TRBV11-2; 9 bases fit TRBD1. The CDR3 sequence is 17 residues long. The ends lost 5 bases at V and 3 bases at J; junction bases unmatched: 8. From germline, CDR1 is SGHAT and CDR2 FQNNGV. Complete variable domain (other parts from reference TRBV11-2 and TRBJ2-6): EAGVAQSPRYKIIEKRQSVAFWCNPISGHATLYWYQQILGQGPKLLIQFQNNGVVDDSQLPKDRFSAERLKGVDSTLKIQPAKLEDSAVYLCASSARQGGVGANVLTFGAGSRLTVL.

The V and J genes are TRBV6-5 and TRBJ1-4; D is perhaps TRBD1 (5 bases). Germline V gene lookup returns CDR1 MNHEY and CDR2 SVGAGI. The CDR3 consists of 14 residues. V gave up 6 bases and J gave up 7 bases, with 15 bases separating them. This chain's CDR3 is CASSPGRGSEKLFF. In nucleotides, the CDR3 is TGTGCCAGCAGCCCGGGGAGGGGAAGTGAAAAACTGTTTTTT.

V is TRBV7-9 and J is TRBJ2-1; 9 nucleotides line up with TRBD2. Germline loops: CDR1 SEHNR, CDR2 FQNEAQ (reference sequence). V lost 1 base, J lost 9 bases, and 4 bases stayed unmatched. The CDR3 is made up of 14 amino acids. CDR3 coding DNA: TGTGCCAGCAGCTTAGTTAGCGGGGGAGGTGAGCAGTTCTTC. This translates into CASSLVSGGGEQFF.

The CDR3 here is CAWSRINTGELFF. CDR3 nucleotide sequence: TGTGCCTGGAGCCGTATAAACACCGGGGAGCTGTTTTTT. J is TRBJ2-2 and V is TRBV30, with D unresolved. The germline V gene has CDR1 GTSNPN and CDR2 SVGIG (reference sequence). V was clipped by 3 bases and J by 2 bases, with 7 bases between them. The CDR3 runs 13 residues. The full variable domain, completed using reference TRBV30 and TRBJ2-2, is SQTIHQWPATLVQPVGSPLSLECTVEGTSNPNLYWYRQAAGRGLQLLFYSVGIGQISSEVPQNLSASRPQDRQFILSSKKLLLSDSGFYLCAWSRINTGELFFGEGSRLTVL.

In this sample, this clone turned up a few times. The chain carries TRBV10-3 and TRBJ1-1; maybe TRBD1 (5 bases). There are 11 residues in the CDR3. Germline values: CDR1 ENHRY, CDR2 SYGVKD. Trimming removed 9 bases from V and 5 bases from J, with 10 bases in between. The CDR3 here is CAIKQETEAFF. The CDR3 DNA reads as TGTGCCATAAAACAGGAAACTGAAGCTTTCTTT.

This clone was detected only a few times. In nucleotides, the CDR3 is TGTGCCAGCCTAGGCGAGAAAGAGACCCAGTACTTC. Its translation is CASLGEKETQYF. This chain joins TRBV19 and TRBJ2-5, with D hard to call. Germline values: CDR1 LNHDA, CDR2 SQIVND (reference sequence). Trimming cost V 9 bases and J 3 bases, with 11 bases left between them. The CDR3 spans 12 residues.

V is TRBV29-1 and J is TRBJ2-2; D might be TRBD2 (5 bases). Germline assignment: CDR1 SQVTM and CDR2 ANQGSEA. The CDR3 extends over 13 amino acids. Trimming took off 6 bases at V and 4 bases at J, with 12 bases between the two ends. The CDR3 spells CSVERDSTGELFF. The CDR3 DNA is TGCAGCGTCGAACGGGATAGCACCGGGGAGCTGTTTTTT.

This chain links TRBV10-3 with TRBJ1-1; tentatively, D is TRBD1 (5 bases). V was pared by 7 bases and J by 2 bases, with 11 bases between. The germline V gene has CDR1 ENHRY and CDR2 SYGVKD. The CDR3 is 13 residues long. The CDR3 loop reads CAITREANTEAFF. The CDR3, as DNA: TGTGCCATCACCAGGGAAGCAAACACTGAAGCTTTCTTT.

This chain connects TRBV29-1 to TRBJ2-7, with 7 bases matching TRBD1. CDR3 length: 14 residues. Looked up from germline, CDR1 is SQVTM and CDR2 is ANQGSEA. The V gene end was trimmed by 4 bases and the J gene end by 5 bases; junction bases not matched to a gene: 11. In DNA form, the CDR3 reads TGCAGCGTTGCGGGACAGCCTCTAGGGAACGAGCAGTACTTC. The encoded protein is CSVAGQPLGNEQYF.

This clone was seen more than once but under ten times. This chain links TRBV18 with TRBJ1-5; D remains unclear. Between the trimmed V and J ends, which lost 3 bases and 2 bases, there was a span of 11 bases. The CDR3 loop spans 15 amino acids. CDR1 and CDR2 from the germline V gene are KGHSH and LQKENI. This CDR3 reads CASSPSQVRNQPQHF. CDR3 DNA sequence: TGTGCCAGCTCACCCTCTCAGGTTCGCAATCAGCCCCAGCATTTT.

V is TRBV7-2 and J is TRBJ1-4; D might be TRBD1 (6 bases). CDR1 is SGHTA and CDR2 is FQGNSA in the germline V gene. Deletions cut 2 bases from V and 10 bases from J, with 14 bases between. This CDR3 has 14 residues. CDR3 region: CASSLQMDSLKLFF. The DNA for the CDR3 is TGTGCCAGCAGCTTACAAATGGACAGCCTAAAACTGTTTTTT.

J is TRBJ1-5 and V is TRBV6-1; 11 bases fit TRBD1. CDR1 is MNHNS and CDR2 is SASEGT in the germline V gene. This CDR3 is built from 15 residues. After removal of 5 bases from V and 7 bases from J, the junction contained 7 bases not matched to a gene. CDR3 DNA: TGTGCCAGCAGTCCGTACGGGACAGGGGGACAGCCCCAGCATTTT. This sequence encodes CASSPYGTGGQPQHF.

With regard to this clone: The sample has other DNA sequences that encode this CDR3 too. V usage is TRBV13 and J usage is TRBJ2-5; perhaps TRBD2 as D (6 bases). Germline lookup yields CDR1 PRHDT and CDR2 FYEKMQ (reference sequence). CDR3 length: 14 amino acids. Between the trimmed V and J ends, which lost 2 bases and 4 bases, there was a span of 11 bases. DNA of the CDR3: TGTGCCAGCAGCTTACCCGGGGGTGGAGAGACCCAGTACTTC. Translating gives CASSLPGGGETQYF.

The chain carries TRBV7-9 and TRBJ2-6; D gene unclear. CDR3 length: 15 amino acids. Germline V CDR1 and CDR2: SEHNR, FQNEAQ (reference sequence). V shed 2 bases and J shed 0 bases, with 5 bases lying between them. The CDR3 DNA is TGTGCCAGCAGCTTACTCGGCTCTGGGGCCAACGTCCTGACTTTC. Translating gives CASSLLGSGANVLTF. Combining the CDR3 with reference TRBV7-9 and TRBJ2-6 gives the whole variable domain DTGVSQNPRHKITKRGQNVTFRCDPISEHNRLYWYRQTLGQGPEFLTYFQNEAQLEKSRLLSDRFSAERPKGSFSTLEIQRTEQGDSAMYLCASSLLGSGANVLTFGAGSRLTVL.